The text below deals with one T cell receptor beta chain. The sample originates from a study of shared clonotypes between healthy human individuals. The overall study: CD4 naive and CD4 memory each took three plates per donor, while CD8 naive took two and CD8 memory one.

Original data processing: Because ImmunoSEQ provided only junction sequences with no quality scores, the filtering differed. Generated by immunoSEQ multiplex PCR, the TCRdb table keeps only in-frame clones and is missing some. V and J calls and clone size are those listed in that table; D and trimming were worked out from the DNA. Of approximately 2,000,000 clones listed, 80% to 95% are singletons. This CDR3 spans 15 amino acids. V dropped 1 base and J dropped 4; count of bases not matched to a gene: 7. The germline CDR1 and CDR2 sequences are MNHNS and SASEGT. A split of CD4+ cells into CD45RA+ naive and CD45RA-negative memory subsets was performed.

Sample: naive CD4+ T cells from PBMCs. Subset specified: CD45RA+ positively selected. The genes are TRBV6-1 and TRBJ2-7; 7 nucleotides line up with TRBD2. The receptor was isolated from a young man in good health. Some clones in this sample may be carry-over from other donors' samples. CDR3: CASSEGREVGYEQYF. The CDR3 DNA follows: TGTGCCAGCAGTGAAGGTCGGGAGGTTGGGTACGAGCAGTACTTC.